Each of the 32 T cell receptor beta chains below was sequenced from the same sample in a study of kidney transplant recipient with SARS-CoV-2 infection (dated by TCRdb to about 2021). Interpreted using the paper, the time point label stands for: pre-pandemic baseline sample and day 111 after first positive SARS-CoV-2 test. The reads were generated on an Illumina MiSeq. The public sequencing data were trimmed at Q25 with fastp and processed into clonotypes with MiXCR by TCRdb, which kept only in-frame beta chains. Rows matching on CDR3 protein sequence are summarized as one entry with the most common DNA and genes. The sample table shows under 250,000 distinct CDR3 sequences, and 25% to 30% are seen once. Almost 7.5% of the sample rests with the top ten. This sample comprised a blood sample, obtained at baseline and between days 110 and 120 from a kidney transplant recipient. The receptor set was obtained from a male patient younger than 45 who had COVID-19 and was a kidney transplant recipient. It is possible that, after a transplant, some T cells come from the graft donor.

Only one count was recorded for this clonotype. This clone may be a read error of a much larger clone one base away. J is TRBJ2-2 and V is TRBV19; tentatively, D is TRBD2 (5 bases). Between the trimmed V and J ends, which lost 10 bases and 2 bases, there was a span of 20 bases. The length of the CDR3 is 16 residues. Germline CDR1 is LNHDA and CDR2 is SQIVND (reference sequence). The CDR3 bases are TGTGCCAATCGCCCCGGAGCCGGACTTAACACCGGGGAGCTGTTTTTT. This gives the protein CANRPGAGLNTGELFF.

In regard to this clonotype: Given a much more abundant clone one base away, this may be a read error. The chain joins TRBV11-2 to TRBJ2-2; TRBD2 is a possible D gene (6 bases). Germline V CDR1 and CDR2: SGHAT, FQNNGV. CDR3 size: 14 residues. CDR3 DNA: TGTACCAGCAGCTCCCTTAGCGGATCCGGGGAGCTGTTTTTT. Residues: CTSSSLSGSGELFF.

V gene TRBV4-1 combines with J gene TRBJ2-6, with TRBD1 matching 8 bases. The germline V gene has CDR1 MGHRA and CDR2 YSYEKL. The CDR3 contains 18 residues. J was trimmed by 4 bases and V by 3 bases; bases with no gene match: 11. Here the CDR3 DNA reads TGCGCCAGCAGCCACCAATTGAAGACAGGGGTAGGGGCCAACGTCCTGACTTTC. Protein: CASSHQLKTGVGANVLTF.

This clonotype was counted at least ten times. This rearrangement joins TRBV11-2 to TRBJ1-5; no reliable D call. The CDR3 spans 15 residues. Germline values: CDR1 SGHAT, CDR2 FQNNGV. Between the trimmed V and J ends, which lost 0 bases and 2 bases, there was a span of 8 bases. DNA for the CDR3: TGTGCCAGCAGCTTAGAGGGTGATGGCAATCAGCCCCAGCATTTT. Translating it yields CASSLEGDGNQPQHF.

About this clonotype itself: This could be a read error, since a much larger clone is one nucleotide away. J is TRBJ2-7 and V is TRBV19; 8 bases are a match to TRBD2. The V gene's germline CDR1 is LNHDA and CDR2 SQIVND (reference sequence). The CDR3 runs to 16 residues. Trimming took 4 bases from V and 2 from J; bases not matched to a gene: 10. Here the CDR3 reads CASSSPPGGATYEQYF. For the CDR3, the DNA is TGTGCCAGTAGTAGCCCCCCGGGGGGGGCCACCTACGAGCAGTACTTC.

This clonotype was detected only a few times. The rearrangement links TRBV12-3 or TRBV12-4 to TRBJ2-1, with a weak D call TRBD1 (6 bases). V lost 3 bases and J 5 bases, leaving 14 bases between the germline ends. This CDR3 has 15 residues. CDR3 sequence reads: CASSLWQGSDNEQFF. The CDR3 DNA reads TGTGCCAGCAGTTTGTGGCAGGGGAGTGACAATGAGCAGTTCTTC.

Ten or more counts support this clonotype. The chain links TRBV3-1 to TRBJ1-1; no clear D. Germline values: CDR1 LGHDT, CDR2 YNNKEL (reference sequence). The CDR3 extends over 17 amino acids. V gave up 5 bases and J gave up 4 bases, with 23 bases separating them. The CDR3 sequence is CASSKASPISIRTEAFF. The CDR3 DNA reads TGTGCCAGCAGCAAGGCTTCTCCCATTTCAATTCGCACTGAAGCTTTCTTT.

In the case of this clonotype: One base away lies a much larger clone, so this may be a sequencing read error. The CDR3 nucleotides read TGTGCCAGCAATGGTTACCAGCCTTACGGAAAGACCTATGGCTACACCTTC. Its protein product is CASNGYQPYGKTYGYTF. The chain recombines TRBV6-9 with TRBJ1-2; no definite D call. CDR3 size: 17 residues. V lost 7 bases and J lost 4, with 25 bases in between. Germline assignment: CDR1 MNHGY and CDR2 SVAAGI.

V is TRBV6-5 and J is TRBJ1-2; 11 bases map to TRBD1. Unmatched junction bases numbered 5, after V lost 10 bases and J lost 1 base. This CDR3 is 14 amino acids long. CDR1 is MNHEY and CDR2 is SVGAGI in the germline V gene. DNA for the CDR3: TGTGCCAACAGGGGGACAGGGGGTAACTATGGCTACACCTTC. This encodes CANRGTGGNYGYTF.

With respect to this clonotype: This may come from a read error, since a much larger clone is one base off. The CDR3 does not close with the conserved phenylalanine or tryptophan, likely indicating a read error. The chain has TRBV7-8 and TRBJ2-7; 8 nucleotides agree with TRBD2. Germline CDR1 reads SGHVS; CDR2 reads FQNEAQ. Trimming removed 5 bases from V and 2 bases from J; junction bases left unmatched: 8. This CDR3 comprises 15 residues. CDR3 in DNA: TGTGCCAGCAGCATTAGCGGGATAGGGCCCTACGAGCAGTACCTC. This gives the protein CASSISGIGPYEQYL.

The table lists this clonotype with many counts. For the CDR3, the DNA is TGTGCCAGCAGCCAAGAAGGACAAACCTACAATGAGCAGTTCTTC. This sequence encodes CASSQEGQTYNEQFF. V usage is TRBV4-2 and J usage is TRBJ2-1; D is possibly TRBD1 (5 bases). This CDR3 comprises 15 residues. The germline V gene encodes CDR1 LGHNA and CDR2 YNFKEQ. V lost 0 bases and J lost 2, with 8 bases in between.

This clonotype was observed at least ten times. The J gene is TRBJ2-2, the V gene TRBV5-1, with D unclear. From germline, CDR1 is SGHRS and CDR2 YFSETQ. The CDR3 loop spans 14 amino acids. Deletions cut 0 bases from V and 0 bases from J, with 3 bases between. The CDR3 loop reads CASSLDANTGELFF. CDR3 DNA: TGCGCCAGCAGCTTGGACGCGAACACCGGGGAGCTGTTTTTT.

This clonotype was counted many times. The rearrangement uses TRBV6-6 and TRBJ1-2; possibly TRBD1 for D (6 bases). The CDR3 has 15 amino acids. Germline CDR1 and CDR2: MNHNY and SVGAGI (reference sequence). Trimming took off 6 bases at V and 4 bases at J, with 18 bases between the two ends. This CDR3 reads CASSPRQALGYGYTF. DNA for the CDR3: TGTGCCAGCAGCCCCAGACAGGCTCTAGGCTATGGCTACACCTTC.

This clonotype was recorded many times. The V call is TRBV7-6, the J call TRBJ1-2, with D unclear. Trimming removed 5 bases from V and 4 bases from J, with 23 bases in between. CDR3 length: 17 amino acids. Germline V gene data show CDR1 as SGHVS and CDR2 as FNYEAQ. The CDR3 DNA reads as TGTGCCAGCAGCGCGAACCGTGAATCTCGAAAGACCTATGGCTACACCTTC. This encodes CASSANRESRKTYGYTF.

This clonotype was recorded many times. The CDR3 DNA reads as TGTGCCAGCAGACGGACAGGGAACACTGAAGCTTTCTTT. Its translation: CASRRTGNTEAFF. The chain links TRBV28 to TRBJ1-1; 7 positions match TRBD1. CDR1 and CDR2 from the germline V gene are MDHEN and SYDVKM. The V and J ends lost 6 bases and 1 base, in that order; junction bases with no gene match: 2. The CDR3 has 13 residues.

In this sample, this clonotype turned up once. One end of the junction does not line up with germline, which may come from a read error. This chain uses TRBV29-1 with TRBJ2-4; TRBD2 aligns across 14 bases. This CDR3 region has 14 residues. In germline, CDR1 is SQVTM, CDR2 ANQGSEA. The CDR3 sequence is CSGTGLAGANEQLF. CDR3 sequence (DNA): TGCAGCGGGACGGGACTAGCGGGAGCCAATGAGCAGCTCTTC.

With respect to this clonotype: No conserved phenylalanine or tryptophan ends this CDR3, so it is likely a read error. No DNA is shown, since the ends of the CDR3 on it are uncertain; the CDR3 is the one TCRdb lists. The V and J genes are TRBV3-1 and TRBJ1-2. Counting both end residues, the CDR3 totals 17 amino acids. Germline values: CDR1 LGHDT, CDR2 YNNKEL (reference sequence). The CDR3 sequence: CASSGVSTLRKTYGCTS.

This clonotype showed up many times. V and J are TRBV6-4 and TRBJ2-7; 11 bases line up with TRBD2. The CDR3 has 14 amino acids. Losses at the gene ends were 8 bases for V and 2 bases for J; bases not matched to a gene: 5. The V gene's germline CDR1 is MRHNA and CDR2 SNTAGT. The CDR3 DNA is TGTGCCAGCCCAGAGGGACTAGCGGCCTACGAGCAGTACTTC. As protein: CASPEGLAAYEQYF.

This clonotype was recorded a few times. The chain combines TRBV6-5 with TRBJ2-5; TRBD1 might be the D (6 bases). V lost 8 bases and J lost 0, with 10 bases in between. Per the germline V gene, CDR1 is MNHEY and CDR2 is SVGAGI. The CDR3 consists of 13 residues. In DNA form, the CDR3 reads TGTGCCAGCCACAGGGTGGACCAAGAGACCCAGTACTTC. It encodes CASHRVDQETQYF.

Notes on this clonotype: A read error may be the cause here, since a much bigger clone is one base away. The chain joins TRBV5-8 to TRBJ1-2, with TRBD1 matching 9 bases. This CDR3 contains 15 residues. Germline assignment: CDR1 SGHTS and CDR2 YDEGEE. The trim removed 0 bases at V and 4 bases at J, leaving 4 bases unmatched. CDR3 DNA: TGTGCCAGCAGCTTGGGGACAGGGGTTACCTATGGCTACACCTTC. This translates into CASSLGTGVTYGYTF.

At least ten counts were recorded for this clonotype. J is TRBJ1-4 and V is TRBV4-1; the D gene is possibly TRBD1 (5 bases). The germline V gene has CDR1 MGHRA and CDR2 YSYEKL. Trimming took 3 bases from V and 10 from J, leaving 21 bases between them. The CDR3 extends over 16 amino acids. CDR3 sequence reads: CASSQADPGRQGKLFF. The CDR3 region has the DNA TGCGCCAGCAGCCAGGCCGACCCGGGACGGCAGGGAAAACTGTTTTTT.

This clonotype was detected many times. The genes are TRBV4-3 and TRBJ1-2; D ambiguous. Trimming took off 2 bases at V and 4 bases at J, with 20 bases between the two ends. CDR3 size: 17 residues. The germline gives CDR1 LGHNA, CDR2 YSLEER. The CDR3 DNA follows: TGCGCCAGCAGCCAATCTTTAGGACGTCGAAAGACCTATGGCTACACCTTC. Its translation is CASSQSLGRRKTYGYTF.

This clonotype was seen many times. The chain couples TRBV7-2 to TRBJ1-2, with a tentative D call TRBD1 (6 bases). V was pared by 5 bases and J by 8 bases, with 27 bases between. Per the germline V gene, CDR1 is SGHTA and CDR2 is FQGNSA. This CDR3 has 17 amino acids. The CDR3 sequence is CASSMGASYGGRQGYTF. The CDR3 nucleotides read TGTGCCAGCAGCATGGGGGCCTCCTATGGGGGGCGCCAGGGCTACACCTTC. Supplemented by reference TRBV7-2 and TRBJ1-2, the full variable domain reads GAGVSQSPSNKVTEKGKDVELRCDPISGHTALYWYRQSLGQGLEFLIYFQGNSAPDKSGLPSDRFSAERTGGSVSTLTIQRTQQEDSAVYLCASSMGASYGGRQGYTFGSGTRLTVV.

Notes on this clonotype: Being one base from a much bigger clone, this may be a read error. J is TRBJ1-5 and V is TRBV5-4; 7 nucleotides agree with TRBD1. V was clipped by 4 bases and J by 2 bases; unmatched bases: 6. CDR1 is SGHNT and CDR2 is YYREEE in the germline V gene (reference sequence). CDR3 size: 15 residues. The CDR3: CASSPQGMRNQPQHF. For the CDR3, the DNA is TGTGCCAGCAGCCCACAGGGGATGCGCAATCAGCCCCAGCATTTT.

In this sample, this clonotype turned up many times. This CDR3 reads CASSYGQGSQPQHF. The CDR3 DNA reads as TGTGCCAGCAGTTACGGACAGGGCAGCCAGCCCCAGCATTTT. The chain is built from TRBV6-6 and TRBJ1-5, with 8 bases aligning to TRBD1. Trimming took 2 bases from V and 7 from J; bases not matched to a gene: 4. CDR3 size: 14 residues. Germline V gene lookup returns CDR1 MNHNY and CDR2 SVGAGI (reference sequence).

Concerning this clonotype: This sequence may be a read error, since a much larger clone differs from it by one base. The CDR3 reads CAGSAGIEKLFF. Written as DNA, the CDR3 is TGTGCCGGCAGCGCAGGGATAGAAAAACTGTTTTTT. The gene calls are TRBV2 and TRBJ1-4; D is perhaps TRBD1 (5 bases). The CDR3 extends over 12 amino acids. Germline CDR1 reads SNHLY; CDR2 reads FYNNEI.

To note about this clonotype: This may come from a read error, since a much larger clone is one base off. V usage is TRBV27 and J usage is TRBJ2-7; 12 bases align to TRBD1. With V trimmed by 4 bases and J by 4 bases, 8 bases remained unmatched. CDR1 and CDR2 from the germline V gene are MNHEY and SMNVEV (reference sequence). CDR3 size: 16 residues. The CDR3 here is CASSSSGTGGRYEQYF. CDR3 coding DNA: TGTGCCAGCAGTTCCTCCGGGACAGGGGGCCGATACGAGCAGTACTTC.

In its sample, this clonotype was seen many times. The rearrangement uses TRBV4-2 and TRBJ2-7; TRBD1 agrees at 9 bases. Germline CDR1 and CDR2: LGHNA and YNFKEQ. J was trimmed by 2 bases and V by 3 bases; bases with no gene match: 2. The CDR3 sequence is 14 residues long. CDR3 sequence: CASSQRTGAYEQYF. In nucleotides, the CDR3 is TGTGCCAGCAGCCAGCGGACAGGGGCCTACGAGCAGTACTTC.

Ten or more counts support this clonotype. V gene TRBV3-1 combines with J gene TRBJ1-2; D possibly corresponds to TRBD1 (5 bases). Germline assignment: CDR1 LGHDT and CDR2 YNNKEL (reference sequence). V gave up 5 bases and J gave up 4 bases, with 23 bases separating them. The CDR3 is 17 residues long. The CDR3 DNA is TGTGCCAGCAGCAAGGACACCACCCTTCGAAAGACCTATGGCTACACCTTC. Translating gives CASSKDTTLRKTYGYTF.

This clonotype came up many times. The V call is TRBV6-5, the J call TRBJ1-5; D call uncertain. V was clipped by 6 bases and J by 7 bases, with 19 bases between them. Germline lookup yields CDR1 MNHEY and CDR2 SVGAGI. This CDR3 is built from 15 residues. CDR3 loop: CASRDVQGPSQPQHF. CDR3 in DNA: TGTGCCAGCAGGGATGTACAAGGCCCGTCCCAGCCCCAGCATTTT.

This clonotype was seen more than once but under ten times. V gene TRBV6-5 combines with J gene TRBJ2-5, with D uncertain. V lost 5 bases and J lost 1, with 20 bases in between. The CDR3 contains 17 residues. Germline CDR1 is MNHEY and CDR2 is SVGAGI. This CDR3 is CASSKYFARTAQETQYF. CDR3 DNA: TGTGCCAGCAGTAAATACTTCGCAAGGACCGCCCAAGAGACCCAGTACTTC.

This clonotype has ten or more counts. The rearrangement uses TRBV5-6 and TRBJ1-5; D is unclear. CDR3 length: 14 residues. In germline, CDR1 is SGHDT, CDR2 YYEEEE. V lost 3 bases, J lost 0 bases, and 7 bases lay in between. The CDR3 reads CASSSGDSNQPQHF. DNA of the CDR3: TGTGCCAGCAGCTCCGGAGATAGCAATCAGCCCCAGCATTTT.